This T cell receptor (beta chain) appears in the sequencing data of a study of blood T cell repertoires in COVID-19. Individuals aged 18 to 89 years were recruited from roughly 23 US areas. This CDR3 region has 14 residues. V was cut by 4 bases and J by 1 base, with 10 bases left in between. Germline CDR1 and CDR2: KGHDR and SFDVKD. Clones were read by immunoSEQ multiplex PCR, and TCRdb kept only the in-frame ones, dropping some. This sample has roughly 200,000 clones, with less than 90% found just once. The chain combines TRBV24-1 with TRBJ2-7; the D gene is possibly TRBD1 (5 bases). Source material: PBMCs or T cells enriched from blood (not recorded which). This TCR was recovered from a woman in her thirties who had been exposed to COVID-19. The CDR3 protein is CATSDPGLSYEQYF. The CDR3 DNA reads as TGTGCCACCAGTGACCCAGGGCTATCCTACGAGCAGTACTTC.